One and the same sample provided the 32 T cell receptor beta chains below, sequenced in a study of long-term antiretroviral therapy in people with HIV. Version v3.0 of the immunoSEQ assay was performed at survey level. TCRdb keeps only in-frame clones here, not all; method: immunoSEQ multiplex PCR. The sample lists 15,000 to 20,000 clones; around nine tenths were seen once. The sequenced sample was unsorted PBMCs, obtained 0.3 years after starting antiretroviral therapy. These receptor sequences come from a man between 60 and 75 years old with HIV.

The chain recombines TRBV7-8 with TRBJ1-1, with D perhaps matching TRBD1 (6 bases). V was cut by 5 bases and J by 11 bases, with 21 bases left in between. The V gene's germline CDR1 is SGHVS and CDR2 FQNEAQ. The CDR3 is 14 residues long. CDR3 coding DNA: TGTGCCAGCAGCCCCCAAACGGGGGGCGTGATGGCTTTCTTT. As protein: CASSPQTGGVMAFF.

The chain uses TRBV18 and TRBJ2-6, with 9 bases matching TRBD1. This CDR3 is 19 amino acids long. Germline CDR1 reads KGHSH; CDR2 reads LQKENI. The junction had 7 bases not matched to a gene; V was cut back by 0 bases and J by 1 base. CDR3 DNA: TGTGCCAGCTCACCACCGCTGGGACAGGGTGGTTCTGGGGCCAACGTCCTGACTTTC. It is translated as CASSPPLGQGGSGANVLTF.

This chain joins TRBV5-1 and TRBJ1-4; TRBD1 might be the D (5 bases). The CDR3 length is 14 residues. Germline V lookup: CDR1 SGHRS, CDR2 YFSETQ. The V gene lost 0 bases and the J gene lost 4 bases, with 7 bases spanning the gap. CDR3 sequence (DNA): TGCGCCAGCAGCTTGGCAGGGTATAATGAAAAACTGTTTTTT. It yields the protein CASSLAGYNEKLFF.

The chain employs TRBV7-5 and TRBJ2-7; the table names TRBD2, a call not compared with the DNA. TRBV7-5 counts as a pseudogene. The CDR3 covers 13 residues. Here the CDR3 DNA reads TGTGCCAGCAGCCCGGGGAATCCCCACGAGCAGTACTTC. It encodes CASSPGNPHEQYF.

V gene TRBV7-3 combines with J gene TRBJ2-2; D is unclear. Trimming shortened V by 2 bases and J by 0 bases, and 7 bases separated the two germline ends. The CDR3 sequence is 15 residues long. Per germline, CDR1 SGHTA and CDR2 FQGTGA. CDR3 protein: CASSLFASNTGELFF. DNA of the CDR3: TGTGCCAGCAGCTTATTCGCCTCGAACACCGGGGAGCTGTTTTTT.

This clone was seen once. The genes are TRBV7-9 and TRBJ2-7; D is undetermined. The CDR3 is 16 residues long. The ends were cut back, 1 base at V and 2 bases at J, with 15 bases in the middle. From germline, CDR1 is SEHNR and CDR2 FQNEAQ (reference sequence). The CDR3 loop is CASSLGGKPVTYEQYF. In nucleotides, the CDR3 is TGTGCCAGCAGCTTAGGCGGTAAACCCGTCACCTACGAGCAGTACTTC.

V usage is TRBV5-4 and J usage is TRBJ2-3; TRBD1 matches 7 bases. V shed 4 bases and J 2 bases; nucleotides not matched to a gene: 7. CDR1 and CDR2 from the germline V gene are SGHNT and YYREEE (reference sequence). The length of the CDR3 is 15 residues. CDR3 amino acids: CASSLRDRYTDTQYF. DNA for the CDR3: TGTGCCAGCAGCCTACGGGACAGATACACAGATACGCAGTATTTT. Combining the CDR3 with reference TRBV5-4 and TRBJ2-3 gives the whole variable domain ETGVTQSPTHLIKTRGQQVTLRCSSQSGHNTVSWYQQALGQGPQFIFQYYREEENGRGNFPPRFSGLQFPNYSSELNVNALELDDSALYLCASSLRDRYTDTQYFGPGTRLTVL.

The V gene is TRBV5-6, the J gene TRBJ1-2; D call uncertain. V lost 1 base and J lost 8, with 9 bases in between. The CDR3 sequence is 12 residues long. The germline CDR1 and CDR2 sequences are SGHDT and YYEEEE. The CDR3 reads CASSLSRWGYTF. The DNA for the CDR3 is TGTGCCAGCAGCTTGTCCAGATGGGGCTACACCTTC.

The chain joins TRBV2 to TRBJ2-5; D could derive from TRBD1 or TRBD2 (6 bases each). The CDR3 is made up of 16 amino acids. Looked up from germline, CDR1 is SNHLY and CDR2 is FYNNEI. The V end was cut by 8 bases, the J end by 1 base, with 20 bases between. CDR3 coding DNA: TGTGCCAGCGGGAGATACGGGGGCCCGACCCAAGAGACCCAGTACTTC. It yields the protein CASGRYGGPTQETQYF.

This clone was counted once. V gene TRBV6-1 combines with J gene TRBJ1-5; D gene ambiguous. The CDR3 sequence is 15 residues long. V shed 1 base and J shed 3 bases, with 10 bases lying between them. Germline CDR1 reads MNHNS; CDR2 reads SASEGT. CDR3 in DNA: TGTGCCAGCAGTGAAGGAAAAGGATTCAATCAGCCCCAGCATTTT. Amino acids: CASSEGKGFNQPQHF.

The CDR3 here is CASSLELGSHEQYF. CDR3 coding DNA: TGCGCCAGCAGCTTGGAGTTGGGTTCTCACGAGCAGTACTTC. The chain uses TRBV5-1 and TRBJ2-7; D is uncertain. The CDR3 totals 14 residues. The germline V and J ends were trimmed by 0 bases and 5 bases, with 12 bases remaining between them. The germline V gene encodes CDR1 SGHRS and CDR2 YFSETQ.

J is TRBJ2-1 and V is TRBV5-1; D unresolved. The CDR3 covers 14 residues. Trimming removed 4 bases at V and 6 bases at J, with 14 bases between. Looked up from germline, CDR1 is SGHRS and CDR2 is YFSETQ. CDR3 loop: CASSLGQVPNEQFF. The DNA of the CDR3 is TGCGCCAGCAGCCTGGGCCAAGTCCCCAATGAGCAGTTCTTC.

The rearrangement links TRBV10-3 to TRBJ1-5; D is undetermined. Trimming took off 3 bases at V and 4 bases at J, with 10 bases between the two ends. The CDR3 has 14 amino acids. Per germline, CDR1 ENHRY and CDR2 SYGVKD. The CDR3 region is CAISESRSNQPQHF. CDR3 nucleotide sequence: TGTGCCATCAGTGAAAGCAGGAGTAATCAGCCCCAGCATTTT.

The J gene is TRBJ2-7, the V gene TRBV6-1; D is undetermined. The CDR3 has 13 residues. The germline CDR1 and CDR2 sequences are MNHNS and SASEGT. V gave up 5 bases and J gave up 0 bases, with 8 bases separating them. In DNA, the CDR3 is TGTGCCAGCAGTATCACACCCTCCTACGAGCAGTACTTC. Translating it yields CASSITPSYEQYF.

The gene calls are TRBV30 and TRBJ2-3; D call uncertain. The CDR3 sequence is 13 residues long. Germline V lookup: CDR1 GTSNPN, CDR2 SVGIG (reference sequence). The CDR3 protein is CSISAISTDTQYF. The CDR3 DNA reads TGTAGTATTAGTGCCATTAGCACAGATACGCAGTATTTT. Filled out from reference TRBV30 and TRBJ2-3, the complete variable domain reads SQTIHQWPATLVQPVGSPLSLECTVEGTSNPNLYWYRQAAGRGLQLLFYSVGIGQISSEVPQNLSASRPQDRQFILSSKKLLLSDSGFYLCSISAISTDTQYFGPGTRLTVL.

Only one count was recorded for this clone. V usage is TRBV13 and J usage is TRBJ2-3; 10 positions agree with TRBD2. The CDR3 covers 16 residues. Trimming removed 2 bases from V and 3 bases from J; junction bases left unmatched: 5. The V gene's germline CDR1 is PRHDT and CDR2 FYEKMQ (reference sequence). Here the CDR3 DNA reads TGTGCCAGCAGCTTAAGCGGGGGGGCGTTTACAGATACGCAGTATTTT. Residues: CASSLSGGAFTDTQYF.

This clone was seen only once. The chain links TRBV5-1 to TRBJ2-7; no reliable D call. Trimming stripped 2 bases from V and 0 bases from J, with 9 bases between. The CDR3 runs 14 residues. Germline values: CDR1 SGHRS, CDR2 YFSETQ. The CDR3 here is CASSFETSSYEQYF. CDR3 DNA sequence: TGCGCCAGCAGCTTCGAAACGAGCTCCTACGAGCAGTACTTC.

This chain uses TRBV5-6 with TRBJ2-7, with D unclear. CDR3 size: 17 residues. V was pared by 2 bases and J by 4 bases, with 22 bases between. Germline assignment: CDR1 SGHDT and CDR2 YYEEEE. The CDR3 DNA sequence: TGTGCCAGCAGCTTAGCCCCTCCCTCAGGTGGCCTGTACGAGCAGTACTTC. Its protein product is CASSLAPPSGGLYEQYF.

The table lists this clone with a count of one. The V gene is TRBV11-2, the J gene TRBJ1-6; no clear D gene. V lost 5 bases and J 15 bases, leaving 14 bases between the germline ends. Looked up from germline, CDR1 is SGHAT and CDR2 is FQNNGV. The CDR3 is made up of 12 amino acids. CDR3: CASSPGIRHLHF. The CDR3 bases are TGTGCCAGCAGCCCGGGGATCCGCCACCTCCACTTT. The variable domain in full, with the rest retrieved from reference TRBV11-2 and TRBJ1-6, is EAGVAQSPRYKIIEKRQSVAFWCNPISGHATLYWYQQILGQGPKLLIQFQNNGVVDDSQLPKDRFSAERLKGVDSTLKIQPAKLEDSAVYLCASSPGIRHLHFGNGTRLTVT.

This sequence joins TRBV19 and TRBJ2-5; 15 nucleotides match TRBD2. There are 18 residues in the CDR3. CDR1 and CDR2 from the germline V gene are LNHDA and SQIVND (reference sequence). V dropped 7 bases and J dropped 2; count of bases not matched to a gene: 11. The CDR3 sequence: CASTRTGLAGGRQETQYF. The DNA of the CDR3 is TGTGCCAGTACCCGAACGGGACTAGCGGGGGGTAGGCAAGAGACCCAGTACTTC.

V usage is TRBV5-5 and J usage is TRBJ2-7; a weak D match, TRBD1 (6 bases). Trimming shortened V by 4 bases and J by 4 bases, and 15 bases separated the two germline ends. Germline V gene lookup returns CDR1 SGHKS and CDR2 YYEKEE (reference sequence). CDR3 length equals 14 residues. As DNA, the CDR3 is TGTGCCAGCAGCGGCCGGGACACTAATTACGAGCAGTACTTC. Residues: CASSGRDTNYEQYF.

The CDR3 here is CASSRQGEMGSPLHF. The DNA of the CDR3 is TGTGCCAGCAGTAGACAGGGGGAGATGGGTTCACCCCTCCACTTT. The V gene is TRBV28, the J gene TRBJ1-6; 9 nucleotides align to TRBD1. Germline loops: CDR1 MDHEN, CDR2 SYDVKM. V shed 5 bases and J 9 bases; nucleotides not matched to a gene: 8. The CDR3 runs to 15 residues.

J is TRBJ2-7 and V is TRBV7-8; D tentatively fits TRBD1 or TRBD2 (7 bases each). CDR3 length equals 14 residues. Trimming took 6 bases from V and 5 from J, leaving 17 bases between them. Germline loops: CDR1 SGHVS, CDR2 FQNEAQ. CDR3 bases: TGTGCCAGCAGGAATAACAGGGGAGGGCACGAGCAGTACTTC. Amino acid sequence: CASRNNRGGHEQYF.

The chain joins TRBV28 to TRBJ2-7; TRBD1 matches 10 bases. The CDR3 totals 15 residues. Germline lookup yields CDR1 MDHEN and CDR2 SYDVKM. V lost 8 bases, J lost 5 bases, and 12 bases stayed unmatched. CDR3 coding DNA: TGTGCCAGCCAAAGCGCCGGGACAGGGGTACACGAGCAGTACTTC. Translating it yields CASQSAGTGVHEQYF.

This rearrangement joins TRBV6-5 to TRBJ1-6; no firm D call. V was trimmed by 7 bases and J by 8 bases, leaving 12 bases between them. The CDR3 runs to 13 residues. CDR1 and CDR2 (germline): MNHEY, SVGAGI. The CDR3 DNA sequence: TGTGCCAGCAAAGTCTCCGAGGATTCACCCCTCCACTTT. Translation: CASKVSEDSPLHF.

This chain uses TRBV5-6 with TRBJ2-1, with 8 bases that match TRBD2. V lost 4 bases to trimming and J lost 9 bases; unmatched junction nucleotides: 3. CDR3 length equals 12 residues. The germline V gene has CDR1 SGHDT and CDR2 YYEEEE. The CDR3 DNA reads as TGTGCCAGCAGCCGCAGCGGGGGTGAGCAGTTCTTC. Amino acid sequence: CASSRSGGEQFF.

The chain links TRBV30 to TRBJ2-1; no definite D call. With 3 bases removed from V and 2 bases from J, the gap between germline ends came to 8 bases. The CDR3 loop spans 13 amino acids. The germline V gene has CDR1 GTSNPN and CDR2 SVGIG (reference sequence). The CDR3, as DNA: TGTGCCTGGAGCGATGGTACCTACAATGAGCAGTTCTTC. This sequence encodes CAWSDGTYNEQFF.

J is TRBJ1-1 and V is TRBV20-1; 9 bases map to TRBD1. The CDR3 length is 10 residues. Germline V gene data show CDR1 as DFQATT and CDR2 as SNEGSKA (reference sequence). CDR3 bases: TGCGGGACAGGGATAACTGAAGCTTTCTTT. This sequence encodes CGTGITEAFF.

The J gene is TRBJ2-5, the V gene TRBV19; weak D call: TRBD2 (6 bases). Between the trimmed V and J ends, which lost 5 bases and 5 bases, there was a span of 21 bases. Germline CDR1 LNHDA, CDR2 SQIVND (reference sequence). The CDR3 is 16 residues long. DNA for the CDR3: TGTGCCAGTAGTGATGGGTCCACGGGGGTTTGGGAGACCCAGTACTTC. This gives the protein CASSDGSTGVWETQYF.

This chain joins TRBV18 and TRBJ2-1; D is possibly TRBD1 or TRBD2 (6 bases each). Germline V gene data show CDR1 as KGHSH and CDR2 as LQKENI. CDR3 size: 18 residues. V dropped 0 bases and J dropped 4 bases, with 19 bases sitting between them. The DNA of the CDR3 is TGTGCCAGCTCACCACCCCGGGGGCCATCCCAACTTTACAATGAGCAGTTCTTC. Its protein is CASSPPRGPSQLYNEQFF.

The V and J genes are TRBV28 and TRBJ2-5; 7 bases are shared with TRBD1. CDR1 and CDR2 (germline): MDHEN, SYDVKM. The V gene end was trimmed by 7 bases and the J gene end by 0 bases; junction bases not matched to a gene: 5. The CDR3 is 14 amino acids. The CDR3 loop reads CASKSGQYQETQYF. CDR3 bases: TGTGCCAGCAAATCGGGACAGTACCAAGAGACCCAGTACTTC.

This clone was observed a single time. The chain carries TRBV6-5 and TRBJ2-5, with 12 bases aligning to TRBD2. The CDR3 length is 16 residues. Germline CDR1 MNHEY, CDR2 SVGAGI. After removal of 0 bases from V and 2 bases from J, the junction contained 1 base not matched to a gene. The CDR3 reads CASSYSTSGGQETQYF. In DNA form, the CDR3 reads TGTGCCAGCAGTTACTCGACTAGCGGGGGACAAGAGACCCAGTACTTC.